Shown below are 10 T cell receptor beta chains from a single sample sequenced in a study of OX40 agonist ivuxolimab in advanced cancers. The data were produced by immunoSEQ multiplex PCR, yet TCRdb's version contains in-frame clones alone and is incomplete. This sample carries 35,000 to 45,000 clones, about 86% of them seen once, and the ten largest clones take roughly a fifth. Source: CD4+ or CD8+ T cells sorted from blood, taken in a trial of the OX40 agonist ivuxolimab. The receptors shown here come from an adult with an advanced solid tumor such as melanoma, head and neck, liver or kidney cancer.

The chain is built from TRBV28 and TRBJ2-7, with a possible D match to TRBD1 (6 bases). Germline CDR1 and CDR2: MDHEN and SYDVKM. The V gene lost 5 bases and the J gene lost 2 bases, with 16 bases spanning the gap. The CDR3 consists of 15 residues. CDR3 nucleotides: TGTGCCAGCAGTCCCAGGGGCCGGGCCACCTACGAGCAGTACTTC. This sequence encodes CASSPRGRATYEQYF.

The chain combines TRBV6-1 with TRBJ2-3, with 11 bases identical to TRBD2. The V and J ends lost 4 bases and 8 bases, in that order; junction bases with no gene match: 17. Per germline, CDR1 MNHNS and CDR2 SASEGT. The CDR3 is 18 residues long. The CDR3 region is CASSAMIVGTSGTFTQYF. The CDR3 nucleotides read TGTGCCAGCAGTGCCATGATTGTAGGGACTAGCGGTACCTTTACGCAGTATTTT.

The rearrangement joins TRBV5-5 to TRBJ1-5; 7 bases fit TRBD1. Looked up from germline, CDR1 is SGHKS and CDR2 is YYEKEE (reference sequence). The CDR3 extends over 14 amino acids. Trimming at V came to 5 bases and at J to 6 bases, leaving 8 bases not matched to a gene. CDR3 DNA sequence: TGTGCCAGCAGATCCAGGGGGGTGGTTCAGCCCCAGCATTTT. It encodes CASRSRGVVQPQHF.

The chain couples TRBV10-3 to TRBJ2-1; D remains unclear. V gave up 7 bases and J gave up 5 bases, with 3 bases separating them. This CDR3 has 10 amino acids. CDR1 and CDR2 (germline): ENHRY, SYGVKD. The DNA of the CDR3 is TGTGCCATCAAAGACAATGAGCAGTTCTTC. Protein sequence: CAIKDNEQFF.

V gene TRBV5-8 combines with J gene TRBJ2-7; 8 bases align to TRBD1. With 7 bases clipped from V and 5 bases from J, the junction kept 11 bases outside the gene matches. Germline V CDR1 and CDR2: SGHTS, YDEGEE. The CDR3 runs 14 residues. The DNA for the CDR3 is TGTGCCAGCGACCCCGGGAGCAGGGGGCACGAGCAGTACTTC. It translates to CASDPGSRGHEQYF.

CDR3 region: CASSGGGQLENTEAFF. DNA for the CDR3: TGTGCCAGCAGCGGGGGAGGGCAGCTCGAGAACACTGAAGCTTTCTTT. V gene TRBV9 combines with J gene TRBJ1-1, with unresolved D. This CDR3 region has 16 residues. CDR1 is SGDLS, CDR2 YYNGEE, per germline. V lost 3 bases and J lost 1, with 16 bases in between.

The chain employs TRBV5-4 and TRBJ2-5; either TRBD1 or TRBD2 may supply D (6 bases each). Trimming took 5 bases from V and 1 from J, leaving 15 bases between them. The CDR3 covers 15 residues. In germline, CDR1 is SGHNT, CDR2 YYREEE (reference sequence). Written as DNA, the CDR3 is TGTGCCAGCAGTTCGGGGGCGGACAGCCAAGAGACCCAGTACTTC. This encodes CASSSGADSQETQYF.

This chain joins TRBV9 and TRBJ2-7, with 8 bases aligning to TRBD1. Germline CDR1 is SGDLS and CDR2 is YYNGEE. Trimming cost V 3 bases and J 6 bases; bases outside gene matches: 5. The CDR3 is 13 residues long. The CDR3 DNA reads as TGTGCCAGCAGCGAAGGACAGGGAGGCGAGCAGTACGTC. Its protein is CASSEGQGGEQYV.

This sequence joins TRBV11-3 and TRBJ2-1; D may be TRBD2 (5 bases). Trimming shortened V by 4 bases and J by 6 bases, and 10 bases separated the two germline ends. Germline lookup yields CDR1 SGHNT and CDR2 YENEEA. The CDR3 has 13 amino acids. This CDR3 is CASSSPGSNEQFF. In DNA, the CDR3 is TGTGCCAGCAGCTCTCCGGGAAGCAATGAGCAGTTCTTC.

The V and J genes are TRBV7-8 and TRBJ1-1; D is possibly TRBD1 (6 bases). V was shortened by 5 bases and J by 6 bases, with 16 bases between the two germline ends. CDR3 length: 14 residues. Germline V CDR1 and CDR2: SGHVS, FQNEAQ. The CDR3 coding sequence is TGTGCCAGCAGCCTGACAGGCGGGCGGCCTGAAGCTTTCTTT. The encoded protein is CASSLTGGRPEAFF.